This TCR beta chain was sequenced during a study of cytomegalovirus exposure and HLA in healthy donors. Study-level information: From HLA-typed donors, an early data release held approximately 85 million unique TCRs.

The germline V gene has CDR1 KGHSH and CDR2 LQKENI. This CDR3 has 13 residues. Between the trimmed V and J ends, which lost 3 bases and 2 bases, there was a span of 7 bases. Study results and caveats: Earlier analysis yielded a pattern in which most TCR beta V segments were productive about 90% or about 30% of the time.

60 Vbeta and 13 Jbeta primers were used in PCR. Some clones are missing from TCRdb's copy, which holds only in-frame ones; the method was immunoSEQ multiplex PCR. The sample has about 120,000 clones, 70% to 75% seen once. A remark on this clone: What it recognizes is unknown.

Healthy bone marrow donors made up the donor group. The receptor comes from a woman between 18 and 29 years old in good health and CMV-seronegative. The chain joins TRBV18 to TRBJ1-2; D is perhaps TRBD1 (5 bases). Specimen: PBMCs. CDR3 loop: CASSPDKNYGYTF. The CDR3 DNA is TGTGCCAGCTCACCGGACAAAAACTATGGCTACACCTTC.